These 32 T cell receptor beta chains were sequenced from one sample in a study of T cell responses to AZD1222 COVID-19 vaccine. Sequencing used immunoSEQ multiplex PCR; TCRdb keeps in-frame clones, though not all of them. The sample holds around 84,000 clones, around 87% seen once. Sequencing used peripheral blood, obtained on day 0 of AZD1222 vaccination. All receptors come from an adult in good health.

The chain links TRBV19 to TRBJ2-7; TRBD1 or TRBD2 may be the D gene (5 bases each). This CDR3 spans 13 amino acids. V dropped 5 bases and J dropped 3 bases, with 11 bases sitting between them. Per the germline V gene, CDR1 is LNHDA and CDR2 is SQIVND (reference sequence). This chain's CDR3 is CASSPGTGYEQYF. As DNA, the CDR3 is TGTGCCAGTAGTCCTGGGACCGGCTACGAGCAGTACTTC. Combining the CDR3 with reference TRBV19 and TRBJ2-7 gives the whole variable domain DGGITQSPKYLFRKEGQNVTLSCEQNLNHDAMYWYRQDPGQGLRLIYYSQIVNDFQKGDIAEGYSVSREKKESFPLTVTSAQKNPTAFYLCASSPGTGYEQYFGPGTRLTVT.

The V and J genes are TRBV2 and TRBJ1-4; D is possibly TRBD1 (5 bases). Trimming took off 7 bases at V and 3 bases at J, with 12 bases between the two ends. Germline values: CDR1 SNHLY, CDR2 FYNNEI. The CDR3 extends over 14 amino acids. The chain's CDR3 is CASKRGSPNEKLFF. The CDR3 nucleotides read TGTGCCAGCAAGCGGGGGTCGCCTAATGAAAAACTGTTTTTT.

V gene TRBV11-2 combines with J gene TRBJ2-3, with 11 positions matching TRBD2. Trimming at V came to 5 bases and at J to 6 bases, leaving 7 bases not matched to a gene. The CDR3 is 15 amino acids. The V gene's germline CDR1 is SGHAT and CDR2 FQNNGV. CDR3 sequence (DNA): TGTGCCAGCAGCCCGTTAGCGGGAGGGCCCGATACGCAGTATTTT. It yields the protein CASSPLAGGPDTQYF.

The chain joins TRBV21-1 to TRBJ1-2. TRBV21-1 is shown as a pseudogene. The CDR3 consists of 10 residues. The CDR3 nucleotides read TGTGCCAGCCCACCACACGGTTACACCTTC. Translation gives CASPPHGYTF.

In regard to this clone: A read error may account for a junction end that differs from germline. DNA of the CDR3: TGTGCCAGCAGCTTAGAGGTTGGGTCGGGTGCTGGGAACACCATATATTTT. This sequence encodes CASSLEVGSGAGNTIYF. The chain combines TRBV7-2 with TRBJ1-3; D not certain. Germline V lookup: CDR1 SGHTA, CDR2 FQGNSA. The CDR3 has 17 amino acids.

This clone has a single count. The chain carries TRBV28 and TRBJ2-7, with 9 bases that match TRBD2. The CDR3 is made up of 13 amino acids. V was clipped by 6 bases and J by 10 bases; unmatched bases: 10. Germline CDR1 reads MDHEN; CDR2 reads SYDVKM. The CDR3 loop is CASRTGGRAIQYF. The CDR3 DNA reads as TGTGCCAGCAGGACGGGCGGGAGGGCCATCCAGTACTTC.

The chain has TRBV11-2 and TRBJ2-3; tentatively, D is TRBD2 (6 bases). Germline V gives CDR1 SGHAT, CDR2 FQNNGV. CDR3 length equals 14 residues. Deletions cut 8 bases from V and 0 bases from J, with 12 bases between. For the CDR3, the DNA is TGTGCCAGCGCGCGGGGCCTTAGCACAGATACGCAGTATTTT. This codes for CASARGLSTDTQYF.

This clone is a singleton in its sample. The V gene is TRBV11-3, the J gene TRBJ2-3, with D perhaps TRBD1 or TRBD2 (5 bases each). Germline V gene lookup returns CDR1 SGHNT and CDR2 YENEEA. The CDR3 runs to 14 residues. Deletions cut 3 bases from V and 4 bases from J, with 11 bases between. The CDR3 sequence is CASSFHRGADTQYF. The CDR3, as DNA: TGTGCCAGCAGCTTCCACCGGGGCGCAGATACGCAGTATTTT.

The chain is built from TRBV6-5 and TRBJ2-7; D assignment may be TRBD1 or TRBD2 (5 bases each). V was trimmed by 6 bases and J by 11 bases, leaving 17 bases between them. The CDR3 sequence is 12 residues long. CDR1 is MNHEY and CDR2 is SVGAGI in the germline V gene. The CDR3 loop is CASRVLGGVEYF. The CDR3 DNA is TGTGCCAGCAGGGTTCTTGGGGGAGTGGAGTACTTC.

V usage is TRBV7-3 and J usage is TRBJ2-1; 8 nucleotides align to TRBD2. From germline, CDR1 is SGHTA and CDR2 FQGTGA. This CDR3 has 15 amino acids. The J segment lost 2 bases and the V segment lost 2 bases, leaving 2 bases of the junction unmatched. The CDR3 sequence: CASSLRREAYNEQFF. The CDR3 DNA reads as TGTGCCAGCAGCTTACGGCGGGAGGCCTACAATGAGCAGTTCTTC. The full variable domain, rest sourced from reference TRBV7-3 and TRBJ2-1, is GAGVSQTPSNKVTEKGKYVELRCDPISGHTALYWYRQSLGQGPEFLIYFQGTGAADDSGLPNDRFFAVRPEGSVSTLKIQRTERGDSAVYLCASSLRREAYNEQFFGPGTRLTVL.

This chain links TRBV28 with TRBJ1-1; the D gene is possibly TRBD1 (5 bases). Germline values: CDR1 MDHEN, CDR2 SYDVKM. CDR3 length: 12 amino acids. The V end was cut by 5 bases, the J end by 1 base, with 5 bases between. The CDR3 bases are TGTGCCAGCAGTGGGACGAACACTGAAGCTTTCTTT. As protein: CASSGTNTEAFF. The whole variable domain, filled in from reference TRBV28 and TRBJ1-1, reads DVKVTQSSRYLVKRTGEKVFLECVQDMDHENMFWYRQDPGLGLRLIYFSYDVKMKEKGDIPEGYSVSREKKERFSLILESASTNQTSMYLCASSGTNTEAFFGQGTRLTVV.

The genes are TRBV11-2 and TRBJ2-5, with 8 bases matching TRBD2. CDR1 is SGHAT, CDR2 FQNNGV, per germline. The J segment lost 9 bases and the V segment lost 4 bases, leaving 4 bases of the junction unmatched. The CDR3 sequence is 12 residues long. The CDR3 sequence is CASSSTGGAQYF. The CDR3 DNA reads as TGTGCCAGCAGCTCTACGGGGGGGGCCCAGTACTTC.

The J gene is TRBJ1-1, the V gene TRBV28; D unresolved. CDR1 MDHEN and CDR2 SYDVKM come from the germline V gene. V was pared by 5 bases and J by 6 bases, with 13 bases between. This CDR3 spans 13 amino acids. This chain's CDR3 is CASSRFDISEAFF. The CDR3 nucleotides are TGTGCCAGCAGTCGATTTGACATCTCTGAAGCTTTCTTT.

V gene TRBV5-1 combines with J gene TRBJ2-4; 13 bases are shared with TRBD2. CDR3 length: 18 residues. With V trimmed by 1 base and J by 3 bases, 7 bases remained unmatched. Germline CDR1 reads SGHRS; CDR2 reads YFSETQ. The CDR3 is CASSLTSGRASGKNIQYF. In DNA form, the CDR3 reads TGCGCCAGCAGCTTGACTAGCGGGAGGGCCAGCGGCAAAAACATTCAGTACTTC.

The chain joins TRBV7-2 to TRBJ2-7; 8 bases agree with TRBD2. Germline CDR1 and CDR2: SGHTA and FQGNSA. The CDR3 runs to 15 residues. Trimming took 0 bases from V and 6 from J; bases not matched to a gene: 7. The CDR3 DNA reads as TGTGCCAGCAGCTTAGCGCTGTTAGCGGGAAGCGAGCAGTACTTC. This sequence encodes CASSLALLAGSEQYF.

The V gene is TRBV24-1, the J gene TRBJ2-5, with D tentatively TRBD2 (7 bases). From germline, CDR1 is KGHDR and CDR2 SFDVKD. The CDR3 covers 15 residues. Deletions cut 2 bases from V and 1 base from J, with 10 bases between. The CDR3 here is CATSDSRGAQETQYF. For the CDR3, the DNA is TGTGCCACCAGTGATTCTCGGGGGGCCCAAGAGACCCAGTACTTC.

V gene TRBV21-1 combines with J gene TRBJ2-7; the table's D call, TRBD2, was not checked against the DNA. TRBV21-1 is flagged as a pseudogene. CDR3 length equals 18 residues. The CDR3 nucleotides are TGTGCCAGCAGCAAACGTAGACGGCCAACAAGGGAGGGCTACGAGCAGTACTTC. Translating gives CASSKRRRPTREGYEQYF.

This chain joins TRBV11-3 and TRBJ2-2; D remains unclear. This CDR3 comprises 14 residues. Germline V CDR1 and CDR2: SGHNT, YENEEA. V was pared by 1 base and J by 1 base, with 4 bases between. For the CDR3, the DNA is TGTGCCAGCAGCTTAGTACAGAACACCGGGGAGCTGTTTTTT. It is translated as CASSLVQNTGELFF.

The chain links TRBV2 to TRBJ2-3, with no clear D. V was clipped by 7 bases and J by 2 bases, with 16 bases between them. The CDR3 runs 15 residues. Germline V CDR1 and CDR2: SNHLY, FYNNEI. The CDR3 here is CASKVDSQFTDTQYF. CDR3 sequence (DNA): TGTGCCAGCAAGGTAGATAGCCAATTCACAGATACGCAGTATTTT. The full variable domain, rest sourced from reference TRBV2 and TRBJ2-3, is EPEVTQTPSHQVTQMGQEVILRCVPISNHLYFYWYRQILGQKVEFLVSFYNNEISEKSEIFDDQFSVERPDGSNFTLKIRSTKLEDSAMYFCASKVDSQFTDTQYFGPGTRLTVL.

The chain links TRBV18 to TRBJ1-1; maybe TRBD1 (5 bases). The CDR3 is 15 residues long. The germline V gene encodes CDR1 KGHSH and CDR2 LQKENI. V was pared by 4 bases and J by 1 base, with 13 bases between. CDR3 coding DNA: TGTGCCAGCTCACGATACGGGACGGGGAACACTGAAGCTTTCTTT. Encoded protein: CASSRYGTGNTEAFF.

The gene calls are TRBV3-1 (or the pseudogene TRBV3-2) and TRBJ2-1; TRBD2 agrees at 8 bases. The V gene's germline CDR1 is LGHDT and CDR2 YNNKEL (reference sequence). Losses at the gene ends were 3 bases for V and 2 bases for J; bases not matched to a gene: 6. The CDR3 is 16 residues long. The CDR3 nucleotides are TGTGCCAGCAGCCACTTGCTAGCGGGTACCTACAATGAGCAGTTCTTC. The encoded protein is CASSHLLAGTYNEQFF.

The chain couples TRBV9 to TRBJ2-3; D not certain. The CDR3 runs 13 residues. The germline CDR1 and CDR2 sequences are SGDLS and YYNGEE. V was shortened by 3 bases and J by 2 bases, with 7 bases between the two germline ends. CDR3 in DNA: TGTGCCAGCAGCGCCCAGGACACAGATACGCAGTATTTT. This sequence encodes CASSAQDTDTQYF. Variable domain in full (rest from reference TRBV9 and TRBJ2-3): DSGVTQTPKHLITATGQRVTLRCSPRSGDLSVYWYQQSLDQGLQFLIQYYNGEERAKGNILERFSAQQFPDLHSELNLSSLELGDSALYFCASSAQDTDTQYFGPGTRLTVL.

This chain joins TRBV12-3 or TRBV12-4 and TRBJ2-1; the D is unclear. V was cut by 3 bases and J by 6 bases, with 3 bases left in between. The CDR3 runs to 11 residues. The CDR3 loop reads CASSFLNEQFF. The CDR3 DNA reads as TGTGCCAGCAGTTTCCTCAATGAGCAGTTCTTC.

The CDR3 loop reads CASTRLAGAYNEQFF. In nucleotides, the CDR3 is TGTGCCAGCACCCGACTAGCGGGAGCTTACAATGAGCAGTTCTTC. The chain carries TRBV13 and TRBJ2-1, with TRBD2 identical over 12 bases. The CDR3 is 15 residues long. Trimming removed 7 bases from V and 4 bases from J; junction bases left unmatched: 5. CDR1 is PRHDT and CDR2 is FYEKMQ in the germline V gene (reference sequence).

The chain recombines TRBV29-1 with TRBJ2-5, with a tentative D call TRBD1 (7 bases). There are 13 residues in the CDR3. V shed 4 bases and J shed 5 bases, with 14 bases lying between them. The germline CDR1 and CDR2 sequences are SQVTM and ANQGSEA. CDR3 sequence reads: CSVGRGQGETQYF. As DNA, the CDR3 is TGCAGCGTTGGGAGGGGGCAGGGGGAGACCCAGTACTTC. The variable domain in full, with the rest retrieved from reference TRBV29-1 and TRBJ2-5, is SAVISQKPSRDICQRGTSLTIQCQVDSQVTMMFWYRQQPGQSLTLIATANQGSEATYESGFVIDKFPISRPNLTFSTLTVSNMSPEDSSIYLCSVGRGQGETQYFGPGTRLLVL.

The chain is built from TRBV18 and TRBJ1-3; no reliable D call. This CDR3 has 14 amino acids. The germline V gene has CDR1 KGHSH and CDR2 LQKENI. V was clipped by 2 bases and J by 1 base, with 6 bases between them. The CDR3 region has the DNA TGTGCCAGCTCACCAGTCCCTTCTGGAAACACCATATATTTT. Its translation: CASSPVPSGNTIYF.

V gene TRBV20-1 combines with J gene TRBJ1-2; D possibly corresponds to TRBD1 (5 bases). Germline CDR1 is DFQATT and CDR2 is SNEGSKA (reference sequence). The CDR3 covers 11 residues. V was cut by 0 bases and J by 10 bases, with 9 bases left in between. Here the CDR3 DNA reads TGCAGTGCTAGAGATCTAGGGGACTACACCTTC. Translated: CSARDLGDYTF.

The CDR3 reads CASSLGTPTYEQYF. CDR3 DNA: TGTGCCAGCAGCTTGGGGACTCCAACCTACGAGCAGTACTTC. The chain is built from TRBV5-4 and TRBJ2-7; D might be TRBD2 (5 bases). CDR1 is SGHNT, CDR2 YYREEE, per germline (reference sequence). The CDR3 has 14 amino acids. Trimming pared 0 bases from V and 2 bases from J, leaving 9 bases between.

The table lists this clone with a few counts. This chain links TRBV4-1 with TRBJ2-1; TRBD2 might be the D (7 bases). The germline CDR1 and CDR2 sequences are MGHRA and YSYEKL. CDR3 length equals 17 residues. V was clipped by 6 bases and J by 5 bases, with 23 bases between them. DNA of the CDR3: TGCGCCAGCAGTTCGTTTGTAGGGGGAGGGCGCCACAATGAGCAGTTCTTC. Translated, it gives CASSSFVGGGRHNEQFF.

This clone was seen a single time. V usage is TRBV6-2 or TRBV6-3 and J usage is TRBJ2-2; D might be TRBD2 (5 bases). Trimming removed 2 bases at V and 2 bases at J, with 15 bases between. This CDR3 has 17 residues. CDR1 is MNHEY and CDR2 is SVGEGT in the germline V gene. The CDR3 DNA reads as TGTGCCAGCAGTTACCCTGAGAGGGTCCGAAACACCGGGGAGCTGTTTTTT. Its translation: CASSYPERVRNTGELFF.

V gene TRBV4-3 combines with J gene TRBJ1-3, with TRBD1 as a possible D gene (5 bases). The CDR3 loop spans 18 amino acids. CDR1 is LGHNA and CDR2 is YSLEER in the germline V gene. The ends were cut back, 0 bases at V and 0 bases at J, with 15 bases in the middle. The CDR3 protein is CASSQDPSGALSGNTIYF. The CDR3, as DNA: TGCGCCAGCAGCCAAGACCCCAGCGGGGCGCTCTCTGGAAACACCATATATTTT.

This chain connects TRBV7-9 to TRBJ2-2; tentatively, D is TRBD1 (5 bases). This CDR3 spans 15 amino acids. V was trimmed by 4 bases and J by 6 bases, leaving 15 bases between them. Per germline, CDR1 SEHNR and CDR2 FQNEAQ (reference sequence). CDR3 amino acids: CASSSRQPLAGELFF. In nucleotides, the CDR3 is TGTGCCAGCAGCTCCCGACAGCCCCTCGCCGGGGAGCTGTTTTTT.